Included here is one TCR beta chain sequence, with context. Its antigen is not identified. The entry originates in a study of T cell repertoires in cytomegalovirus infection. TCRdb redid the calling of the reads with MiXCR, one entry per CDR3 protein. The profile shows hundreds of thousands of distinct CDR3 sequences, roughly a third of them singletons. The CDR3 extends over 13 amino acids. Germline V gives CDR1 LNHDA, CDR2 SQIVND (reference sequence). Trimming removed 4 bases from V and 3 bases from J; junction bases left unmatched: 1. Study outcomes and limitations: Cumulative public TCR beta family frequency identified CMV carriers with the relevant HLA.

The sample here was cultured PBMCs, taken from culture after CMV antigen stimulation. The J gene is TRBJ2-7, the V gene TRBV19; TRBD2 aligns across 9 bases. The source is a human donor in good health (CMV status not recorded). Some clones in this sample may be carry-over from other donors' samples. In DNA form, the CDR3 reads TGTGCCAGTAGTACTAGCGGGGACTACGAGCAGTACTTC. This translates into CASSTSGDYEQYF.